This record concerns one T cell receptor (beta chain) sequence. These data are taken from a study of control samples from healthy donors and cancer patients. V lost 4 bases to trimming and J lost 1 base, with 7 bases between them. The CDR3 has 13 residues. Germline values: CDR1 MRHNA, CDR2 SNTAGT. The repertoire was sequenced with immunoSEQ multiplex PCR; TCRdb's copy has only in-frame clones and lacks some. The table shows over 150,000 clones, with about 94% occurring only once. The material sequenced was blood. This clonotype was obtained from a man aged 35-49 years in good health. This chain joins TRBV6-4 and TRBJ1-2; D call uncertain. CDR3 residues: CASSGADNYGYTF. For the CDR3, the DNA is TGTGCCAGCAGTGGGGCGGATAACTATGGCTACACCTTC.